The 10 T cell receptor beta chains listed next were all sequenced from one sample in a study of quantifying T cell responses using KT2 cells. Study as a whole: TCR alpha and beta constant-region primers primed reverse transcription of RNA.

Each cDNA got a UMI-containing oligo ligated at its 3' end. The first PCR ran 3 to 5 cycles with an equimolar RC1.1 and RC1.2 beta primer mix. One entry per CDR3 protein, called by TCRdb with MiXCR from the UMI-ligation and nested PCR reads. The sample holds roughly 38,000 distinct CDR3 sequences, 15% to 20% seen once. The sample consisted of PBMCs spiked with cells of the T cell clone KT2. Receptor source: a human donor.

The V call is TRBV2, the J call TRBJ2-3; D is tentatively TRBD1 or TRBD2 (6 bases each). The V gene lost 5 bases and the J gene lost 1 base, with 16 bases spanning the gap. The length of the CDR3 is 16 residues. Germline loops: CDR1 SNHLY, CDR2 FYNNEI. The CDR3 DNA follows: TGTGCCAGCAGTCTTCTAGGGGGAGGAGGCACAGATACGCAGTATTTT. Translation: CASSLLGGGGTDTQYF.

This clonotype has just a few counts. J is TRBJ1-1 and V is TRBV16; no firm D call. Germline V gene lookup returns CDR1 KGHSY and CDR2 FQNENV. V was clipped by 2 bases and J by 0 bases, with 16 bases between them. The CDR3 consists of 17 residues. CDR3 residues: CASSQVQVAAMNTEAFF. The DNA of the CDR3 is TGTGCCAGCAGCCAAGTGCAGGTCGCGGCCATGAACACTGAAGCTTTCTTT.

The genes are TRBV11-2 and TRBJ1-4; tentatively, D is TRBD1 (6 bases). Germline CDR1 and CDR2: SGHAT and FQNNGV. V was cut by 0 bases and J by 4 bases, with 15 bases left in between. This CDR3 comprises 17 residues. The CDR3 sequence is CASSLDRQGKINEKLFF. CDR3 nucleotide sequence: TGTGCCAGCAGCTTAGATAGGCAGGGGAAGATTAATGAAAAACTGTTTTTT.

The sample holds a few counts of this clonotype. V and J are TRBV7-9 and TRBJ2-3; D possibly corresponds to TRBD2 (6 bases). Germline CDR1 and CDR2: SEHNR and FQNEAQ (reference sequence). The CDR3 is 10 amino acids. CDR3 protein: CAWEADTQYF. In DNA form, the CDR3 reads TGTGCTTGGGAGGCAGATACGCAGTATTTT.

The CDR3 here is CASSKDRVGTGELFF. CDR3 DNA: TGTGCCAGCAGTAAGGACAGGGTAGGCACCGGGGAGCTGTTTTTT. V gene TRBV27 combines with J gene TRBJ2-2, with 8 positions matching TRBD1. Germline V gene sequence: CDR1 MNHEY, CDR2 SMNVEV (reference sequence). The V and J ends lost 5 bases and 4 bases, in that order; junction bases with no gene match: 6. CDR3 size: 15 residues.

This clonotype was counted between two and nine times. This rearrangement joins TRBV2 to TRBJ2-3; 9 bases are a match to TRBD2. Germline V gene sequence: CDR1 SNHLY, CDR2 FYNNEI. V trimming: 7 bases; J trimming: 1 base; junction bases outside the gene matches: 9. The CDR3 contains 16 residues. The CDR3 here is CASTRSPSGGTDTQYF. The DNA for the CDR3 is TGTGCCAGCACCCGGTCCCCTAGCGGGGGCACAGATACGCAGTATTTT.

J is TRBJ1-4 and V is TRBV12-3 or TRBV12-4; D may be TRBD1 (5 bases). The V and J ends lost 6 bases and 2 bases respectively, with 16 bases between them. The CDR3 is 16 amino acids. The CDR3 region has the DNA TGTGCCAGCAGACCTAAGGCAGGGATTACTAATGAAAAACTGTTTTTT. Amino acid sequence: CASRPKAGITNEKLFF.

Many counts were recorded for this clonotype. This chain links TRBV20-1 with TRBJ2-1; TRBD1 aligns across 7 bases. CDR1 and CDR2 (germline): DFQATT, SNEGSKA (reference sequence). The CDR3 has 12 residues. Unmatched junction bases numbered 4, after V lost 3 bases and J lost 8 bases. The CDR3 loop is CSARTGLHEQFF. The DNA of the CDR3 is TGCAGTGCTAGGACAGGGCTCCATGAGCAGTTCTTC.

V is TRBV12-3 or TRBV12-4 and J is TRBJ2-6; 12 bases line up with TRBD1. CDR3 length equals 19 residues. The V and J ends lost 7 bases and 0 bases, in that order; junction bases with no gene match: 10. CDR3 protein: CASNRGDRGLHSGANVLTF. CDR3 bases: TGTGCCAGCAACCGAGGGGACAGGGGGCTTCACTCTGGGGCCAACGTCCTGACTTTC.

This chain links TRBV12-3 or TRBV12-4 with TRBJ2-1, with 16 bases matching TRBD2. The CDR3 covers 17 residues. V lost 6 bases to trimming and J lost 5 bases; unmatched junction nucleotides: 7. CDR3 in DNA: TGTGCCAGCAGCTCCGGGACTAGCGGGAGGGCCGACAATGAGCAGTTCTTC. This gives the protein CASSSGTSGRADNEQFF.